A selection of T cell receptor beta chains follows, all from one sample in a study of PD-1 blockade in classical Hodgkin lymphoma. Libraries were prepared by immunoSEQ multiplex PCR; TCRdb keeps only in-frame clonotypes and omits some of them. This sample carries approximately 84,000 clones, around 86% of them seen once, and the ten largest clones take 20% to 25%. The sample was peripheral blood mononuclear cells (PBMCs), taken at baseline. The receptor source for this set is a human donor with classical Hodgkin lymphoma. Each CDR3 is given with its conserved first and last residue. A D gene is named only where the DNA matches it firmly. A clone size is listed for some rows: how often the clone was seen (once, few, many), or a class if it is expanded.

>TRBV12-5|TRBJ1-1|.|14|once
CASGTEDRSTEAFF
TGTGCTAGTGGTACAGAAGACAGATCCACTGAAGCTTTCTTT
>TRBV5-5|TRBJ2-7|TRBD2|15|.
CASSLVLAGGYEQYF
TGTGCCAGCAGCTTAGTCCTAGCGGGAGGATACGAGCAGTACTTC
>TRBV29-1|TRBJ1-1|TRBD1|12|few
CSVGQGSTEAFF
TGCAGCGTTGGACAGGGCTCCACTGAAGCTTTCTTT
>TRBV5-1|TRBJ2-5|TRBD1|14|.
CASSPGQGKETQYF
TGCGCCAGCAGCCCGGGACAGGGCAAAGAGACCCAGTACTTC
>TRBV28|TRBJ2-7|.|11|once
CAGGTVYEQYF
TGTGCCGGGGGGACAGTCTACGAGCAGTACTTC
>TRBV27|TRBJ2-1|.|16|.
CASSLTILLAVNEQFF
TGTGCCAGCAGTTTGACAATTCTTCTAGCTGTCAATGAGCAGTTCTTC
>TRBV5-1|TRBJ1-1|.|15|.
CASSLVDFWNTEAFF
TGCGCCAGCAGCTTGGTCGATTTCTGGAACACTGAAGCTTTCTTT
>TRBV20-1|TRBJ2-7|.|11|.
CSAPPLHEQYF
TGCAGTGCTCCCCCCCTGCACGAGCAGTACTTC
>TRBV7-2|TRBJ2-2|TRBD1|18|.
CASSWMGSGTGGTGELFF
TGTGCCAGCAGCTGGATGGGGTCCGGGACAGGGGGCACCGGGGAGCTGTTTTTT
>TRBV30|TRBJ2-4|.|17|.
CAWSRTTTEKGFWIQYF
TGTGCCTGGAGCCGAACAACGACAGAGAAGGGCTTTTGGATTCAGTACTTC
>TRBV19|TRBJ2-1|.|14|.
CASSISGFYNEQFF
TGTGCCAGTAGTATCTCCGGTTTCTACAATGAGCAGTTCTTC
>TRBV10-1|TRBJ2-3|.|17|.
CASSFKTGGEGTDTQYF
TGCGCCAGCAGTTTTAAGACAGGAGGGGAAGGGACAGATACGCAGTATTTT
>TRBV5-6|TRBJ1-2|.|16|.
CASSLDEGRVRLTNTF
TGTGCCAGCAGCTTAGACGAAGGCAGGGTACGGTTAACGAACACCTTC
>TRBV6-1|TRBJ2-3|TRBD1|14|.
CASGTGARSDTQYF
TGTGCCAGCGGCACAGGGGCGAGATCAGATACGCAGTATTTT
>TRBV11-2|TRBJ2-1|TRBD2|15|.
CASSASGTTYNEQFF
TGTGCCAGCAGCGCCTCGGGGACTACCTACAATGAGCAGTTCTTC
>TRBV19|TRBJ1-5|TRBD1|15|few
CASKGQAWGNQPQHF
TGTGCCAGTAAAGGACAGGCCTGGGGCAATCAGCCCCAGCATTTT
>TRBV4-1|TRBJ2-3|.|13|.
CASSQAGADTQYF
TGCGCCAGCAGCCAAGCGGGAGCGGATACGCAGTATTTT
>TRBV10-3|TRBJ1-3|.|12|few
CAISVAGDTIYF
TGTGCCATCAGTGTTGCAGGGGACACCATATATTTT
>TRBV2|TRBJ1-5|TRBD1|12|.
CASGTGRWPQHF
TGTGCCAGCGGGACAGGGCGGTGGCCCCAGCATTTT
>TRBV10-1|TRBJ2-1|.|13|.
CASSRAGEDEQFF
TGCGCCAGCAGCCGGGCCGGAGAAGATGAGCAGTTCTTC
>TRBV7-2|TRBJ2-1|TRBD2|13|.
CASRLAAYNEQFF
TGTGCCAGCCGACTAGCGGCCTACAATGAGCAGTTCTTC
>TRBV28|TRBJ1-2|.|12|.
CASSGTQDGYTF
TGTGCCAGCAGTGGGACGCAAGATGGCTACACCTTC
>TRBV28|TRBJ1-5|.|18|.
CASSFARQMLGRNQPQHF
TGTGCCAGCAGTTTCGCGCGACAGATGCTGGGCAGAAATCAGCCCCAGCATTTT